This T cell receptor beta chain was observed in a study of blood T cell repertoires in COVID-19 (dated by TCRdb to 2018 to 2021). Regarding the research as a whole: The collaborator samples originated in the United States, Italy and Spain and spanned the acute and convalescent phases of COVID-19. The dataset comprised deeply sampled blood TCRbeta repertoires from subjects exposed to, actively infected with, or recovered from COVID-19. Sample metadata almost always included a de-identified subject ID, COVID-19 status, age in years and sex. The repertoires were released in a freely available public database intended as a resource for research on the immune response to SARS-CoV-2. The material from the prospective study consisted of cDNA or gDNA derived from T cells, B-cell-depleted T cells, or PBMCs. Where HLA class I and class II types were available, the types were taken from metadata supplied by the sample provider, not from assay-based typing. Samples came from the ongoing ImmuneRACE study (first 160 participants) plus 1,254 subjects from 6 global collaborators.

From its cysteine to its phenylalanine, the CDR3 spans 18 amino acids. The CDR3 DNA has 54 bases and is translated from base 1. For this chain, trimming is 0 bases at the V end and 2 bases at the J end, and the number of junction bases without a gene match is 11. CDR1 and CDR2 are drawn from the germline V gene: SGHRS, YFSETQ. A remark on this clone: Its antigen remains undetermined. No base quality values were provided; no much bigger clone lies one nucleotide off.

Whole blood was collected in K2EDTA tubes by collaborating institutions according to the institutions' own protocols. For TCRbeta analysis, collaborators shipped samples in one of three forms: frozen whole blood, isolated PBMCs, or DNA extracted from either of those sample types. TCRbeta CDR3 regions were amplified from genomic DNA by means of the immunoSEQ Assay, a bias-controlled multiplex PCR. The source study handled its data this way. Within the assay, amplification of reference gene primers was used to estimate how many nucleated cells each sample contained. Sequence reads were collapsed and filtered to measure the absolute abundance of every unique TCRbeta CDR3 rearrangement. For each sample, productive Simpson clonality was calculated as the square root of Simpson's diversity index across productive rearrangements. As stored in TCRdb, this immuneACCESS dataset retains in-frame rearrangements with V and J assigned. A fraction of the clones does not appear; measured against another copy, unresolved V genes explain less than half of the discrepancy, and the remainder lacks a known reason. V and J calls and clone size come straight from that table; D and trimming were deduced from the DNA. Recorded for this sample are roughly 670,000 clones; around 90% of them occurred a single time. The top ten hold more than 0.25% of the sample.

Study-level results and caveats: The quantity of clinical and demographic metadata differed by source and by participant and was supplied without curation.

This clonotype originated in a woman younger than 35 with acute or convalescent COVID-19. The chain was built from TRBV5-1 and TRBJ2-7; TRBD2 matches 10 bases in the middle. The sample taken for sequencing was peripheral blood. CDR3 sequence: CASSLGTIAGGRTYEQYF. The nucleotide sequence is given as TGCGCCAGCAGCTTGGGAACAATAGCGGGGGGCCGCACCTACGAGCAGTACTTC.